The T cell receptor beta chain under discussion was sequenced for a study of glioma-infiltrating T cells. The study's findings and limits: Only very few CDR3 sequences appeared in both tissue and blood.

A few counts support this clonotype. The antigen remains unidentified. Since a much larger clone is just one base distant, this may be a read error. The V gene's germline CDR1 is MNHEY and CDR2 SMNVEV (reference sequence). The CDR3 runs to 11 residues. Using RNA template, CDR3s of TCR alpha and beta were amplified with iRepertoire arm-PCR. TCRdb ran MiXCR on the multiplex PCR reads and lists one entry per CDR3 protein. Counted here are fewer than 110,000 distinct CDR3 sequences, under 30% occurring once; the ten biggest clones make up around 40%. Sequencing was performed on glioma tissue, nonneoplastic brain tissue, or PBMCs (not recorded which). The chain is built from TRBV27 and TRBJ2-5, with D unclear. The TCR was taken from a human donor with low-grade glioma or glioblastoma, undergoing nonglioma brain surgery, or in good health (not recorded which). CDR3 sequence: CAGSPKETQYF. The CDR3 region has the DNA TGTGCCGGCAGTCCGAAAGAGACCCAGTACTTC.